Presented here are 11 T cell receptor beta chains from one specimen sequenced in a study of PD-L1 blockade in urothelial cancer. Time point here: pretreatment peripheral blood. Method: immunoSEQ multiplex PCR; TCRdb's copy keeps in-frame clones and lacks some. The sample includes over 35,000 clones, approximately 91% seen only once; the top ten take around 11%. This sample comprised PBMCs, obtained around atezolizumab (anti-PD-L1) treatment. The receptors derive from a woman in her fifties or sixties with urothelial cancer.

The chain carries TRBV2 and TRBJ2-7; TRBD2 matches 7 bases. CDR3 size: 15 residues. Germline V lookup: CDR1 SNHLY, CDR2 FYNNEI. The V and J ends lost 4 bases and 3 bases, in that order; junction bases with no gene match: 9. In nucleotides, the CDR3 is TGTGCCAGCAGTGGGGGGGGATCCTCGCTCTACGAGCAGTACTTC. Translated: CASSGGGSSLYEQYF.

The chain employs TRBV27 and TRBJ2-1; D unresolved. Trimming left V 1 base short and J 9 bases short, with 4 bases between. The CDR3 spans 11 residues. Per the germline V gene, CDR1 is MNHEY and CDR2 is SMNVEV (reference sequence). The CDR3 loop is CASSLYGEQFF. DNA for the CDR3: TGTGCCAGCAGTTTATACGGTGAGCAGTTCTTC.

This chain connects TRBV7-8 to TRBJ2-7; 7 nucleotides align to TRBD1. There are 13 residues in the CDR3. Germline V gene sequence: CDR1 SGHVS, CDR2 FQNEAQ. The V segment lost 3 bases and the J segment 5 bases; nucleotides outside the gene matches: 4. CDR3 nucleotide sequence: TGTGCCAGCAGCTTTCATACAGGGGACGAGCAGTACTTC. Its translation is CASSFHTGDEQYF.

The sample holds a few counts of this clone. V is TRBV27 and J is TRBJ2-4; possible D gene TRBD2, 6 bases. CDR1 and CDR2 from the germline V gene are MNHEY and SMNVEV (reference sequence). This CDR3 spans 16 amino acids. The ends were cut back, 5 bases at V and 8 bases at J, with 22 bases in the middle. CDR3 in amino acids: CASSPGELAAMDIQYF. CDR3 DNA sequence: TGTGCCAGCAGTCCGGGCGAGTTAGCGGCTATGGACATTCAGTACTTC.

Notes on this clone: This CDR3 is missing its conserved last phenylalanine or tryptophan, likely due to a read error. V is TRBV5-1 and J is TRBJ1-2; 8 nucleotides match TRBD1. This CDR3 contains 18 residues. V shed 2 bases, J shed 0 bases, and the junction held 12 bases outside the gene matches. Germline lookup yields CDR1 SGHRS and CDR2 YFSETQ. The CDR3 coding sequence is TGCGCCAGCAGCTTCGACCGTGGGACAGGCCTAGCTAACTATGGCTACACCTCC. Translating gives CASSFDRGTGLANYGYTS.

The genes are TRBV5-6 and TRBJ1-5; TRBD1 is a possible D gene (6 bases). The CDR3 totals 14 residues. Trimming pared 3 bases from V and 5 bases from J, leaving 12 bases between. Germline loops: CDR1 SGHDT, CDR2 YYEEEE. The CDR3: CASSSGQLDQPQHF. The CDR3 coding sequence is TGTGCCAGCAGCTCTGGACAGCTCGATCAGCCCCAGCATTTT.

The rearrangement links TRBV7-8 to TRBJ2-7; 11 nucleotides align to TRBD2. The V and J ends lost 5 bases and 2 bases, in that order; junction bases with no gene match: 5. From germline, CDR1 is SGHVS and CDR2 FQNEAQ. The CDR3 loop spans 15 amino acids. Written as DNA, the CDR3 is TGTGCCAGCAGCGCCGGGACTAGCGGAACCTACGAGCAGTACTTC. This sequence encodes CASSAGTSGTYEQYF.

The V and J genes are TRBV4-2 and TRBJ1-2; D is perhaps TRBD1 (5 bases). This CDR3 has 16 amino acids. The germline V gene encodes CDR1 LGHNA and CDR2 YNFKEQ. V was pared by 0 bases and J by 8 bases, with 19 bases between. In DNA, the CDR3 is TGTGCCAGCAGCCAAGATTTTTGGGGCCCAGTATGGGGCTACACCTTC. This gives the protein CASSQDFWGPVWGYTF.

This clone was counted only a few times. The chain recombines TRBV2 with TRBJ2-1, with TRBD2 matching 12 bases. The J segment lost 6 bases and the V segment lost 8 bases, leaving 5 bases of the junction unmatched. CDR3 length: 14 residues. The germline gives CDR1 SNHLY, CDR2 FYNNEI. CDR3 in DNA: TGTGCCAGCGATGGACTAGCGGGGTTCAATGAGCAGTTCTTC. Encoded protein: CASDGLAGFNEQFF.

J is TRBJ2-1 and V is TRBV5-1; tentatively, D is TRBD1 (5 bases). Per the germline V gene, CDR1 is SGHRS and CDR2 is YFSETQ. V lost 7 bases and J 8 bases, leaving 13 bases between the germline ends. The CDR3 loop spans 12 amino acids. The CDR3 is CASGPGYYEQFF. The CDR3 DNA is TGCGCCAGCGGCCCAGGGTACTATGAGCAGTTCTTC.

This rearrangement joins TRBV27 to TRBJ2-1, with 15 bases matching TRBD2. V lost 3 bases, J lost 9 bases, and 6 bases stayed unmatched. CDR3 length: 16 amino acids. Germline CDR1 and CDR2: MNHEY and SMNVEV (reference sequence). The CDR3 DNA sequence: TGTGCCAGCAGTTTTGTGGGACTAGCGGGAGGCGCTGAGCAGTTCTTC. This encodes CASSFVGLAGGAEQFF.